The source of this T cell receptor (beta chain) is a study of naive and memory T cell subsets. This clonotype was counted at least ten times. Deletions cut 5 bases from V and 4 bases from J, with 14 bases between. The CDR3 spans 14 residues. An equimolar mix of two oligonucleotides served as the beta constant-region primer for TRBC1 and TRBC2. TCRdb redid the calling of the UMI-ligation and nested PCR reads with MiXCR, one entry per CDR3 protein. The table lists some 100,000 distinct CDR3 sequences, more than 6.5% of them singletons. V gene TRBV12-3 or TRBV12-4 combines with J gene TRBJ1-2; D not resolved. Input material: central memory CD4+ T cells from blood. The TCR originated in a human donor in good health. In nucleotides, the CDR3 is TGTGCCAGCAGTGAACCCCTATACCCCTATGGCTACACCTTC. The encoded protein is CASSEPLYPYGYTF.